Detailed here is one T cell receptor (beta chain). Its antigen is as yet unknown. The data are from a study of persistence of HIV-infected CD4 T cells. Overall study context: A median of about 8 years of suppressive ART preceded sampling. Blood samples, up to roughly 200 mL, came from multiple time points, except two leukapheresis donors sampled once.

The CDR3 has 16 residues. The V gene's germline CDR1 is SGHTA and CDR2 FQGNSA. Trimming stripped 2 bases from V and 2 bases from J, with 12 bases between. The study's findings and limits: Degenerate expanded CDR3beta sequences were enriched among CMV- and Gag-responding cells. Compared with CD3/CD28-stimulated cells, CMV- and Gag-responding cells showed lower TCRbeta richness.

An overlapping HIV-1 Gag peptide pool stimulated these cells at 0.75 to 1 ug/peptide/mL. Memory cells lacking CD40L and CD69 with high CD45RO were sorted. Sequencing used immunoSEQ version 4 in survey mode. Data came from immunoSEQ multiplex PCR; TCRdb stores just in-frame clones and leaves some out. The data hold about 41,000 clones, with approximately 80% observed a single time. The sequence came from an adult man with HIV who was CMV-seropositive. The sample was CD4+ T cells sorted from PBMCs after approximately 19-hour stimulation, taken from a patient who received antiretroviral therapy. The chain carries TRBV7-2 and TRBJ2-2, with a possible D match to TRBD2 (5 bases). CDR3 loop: CASSLNGVLNTGELFF. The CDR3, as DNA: TGTGCCAGCAGCTTAAACGGGGTTCTAAACACCGGGGAGCTGTTTTTT.